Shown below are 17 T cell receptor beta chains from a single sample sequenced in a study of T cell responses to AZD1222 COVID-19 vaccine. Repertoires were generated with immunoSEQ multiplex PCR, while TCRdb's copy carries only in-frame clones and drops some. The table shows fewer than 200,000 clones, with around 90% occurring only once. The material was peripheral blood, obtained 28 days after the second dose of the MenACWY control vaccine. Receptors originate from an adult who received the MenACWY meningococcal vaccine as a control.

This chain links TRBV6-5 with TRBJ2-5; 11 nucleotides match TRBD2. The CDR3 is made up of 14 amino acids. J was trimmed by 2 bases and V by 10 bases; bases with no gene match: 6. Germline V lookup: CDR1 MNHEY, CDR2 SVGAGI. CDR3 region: CATGGLAEQETQYF. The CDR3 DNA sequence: TGTGCCACAGGGGGACTAGCGGAACAAGAGACCCAGTACTTC.

The CDR3 DNA sequence: TGTGCCAGCAGCGCCGGATGGGGGGAAGCTTTCTTT. Translation gives CASSAGWGEAFF. This sequence joins TRBV9 and TRBJ1-1, with D possibly matching TRBD1 (5 bases). Germline V gives CDR1 SGDLS, CDR2 YYNGEE. V was clipped by 3 bases and J by 8 bases, with 11 bases between them. The CDR3 extends over 12 amino acids.

This CDR3 reads CASRTDGNYGYTF. The DNA of the CDR3 is TGTGCCAGTAGAACTGACGGGAACTATGGCTACACCTTC. The chain links TRBV25-1 to TRBJ1-2, with D unclear. Germline lookup yields CDR1 MGHDK and CDR2 SYGVNS. V lost 9 bases and J lost 2, with 13 bases in between. This CDR3 region has 13 residues.

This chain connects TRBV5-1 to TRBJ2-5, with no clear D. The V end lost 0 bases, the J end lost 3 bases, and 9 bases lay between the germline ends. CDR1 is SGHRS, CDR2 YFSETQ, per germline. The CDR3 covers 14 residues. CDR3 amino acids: CASSLVRSEETQYF. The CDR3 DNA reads TGCGCCAGCAGCTTGGTCCGGTCTGAAGAGACCCAGTACTTC.

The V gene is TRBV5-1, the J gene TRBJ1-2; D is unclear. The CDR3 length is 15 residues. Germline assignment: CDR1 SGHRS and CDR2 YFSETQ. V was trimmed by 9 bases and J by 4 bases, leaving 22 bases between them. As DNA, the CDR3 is TGCGCCACGCGTTATCTGGGAGGACCCATCTATGGCTACACCTTC. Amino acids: CATRYLGGPIYGYTF.

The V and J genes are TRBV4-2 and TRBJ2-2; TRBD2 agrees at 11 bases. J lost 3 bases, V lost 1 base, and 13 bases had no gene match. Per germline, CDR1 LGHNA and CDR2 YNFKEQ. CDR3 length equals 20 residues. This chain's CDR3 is CASSQARAAQLAGDTGELFF. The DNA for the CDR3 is TGTGCCAGCAGCCAAGCTCGGGCGGCACAACTAGCGGGAGACACCGGGGAGCTGTTTTTT.

The CDR3 DNA follows: TGTGCCAGTAGTTCCCGACTAGCGGGGAGGGTGGGTGTTACAGATACGCAGTATTTT. It translates to CASSSRLAGRVGVTDTQYF. The V call is TRBV19, the J call TRBJ2-3; 11 bases are a match to TRBD2. The CDR3 has 19 amino acids. The germline gives CDR1 LNHDA, CDR2 SQIVND (reference sequence). J lost 3 bases, V lost 5 bases, and 16 bases had no gene match. Drawing the rest from reference TRBV19 and TRBJ2-3, the complete variable domain is DGGITQSPKYLFRKEGQNVTLSCEQNLNHDAMYWYRQDPGQGLRLIYYSQIVNDFQKGDIAEGYSVSREKKESFPLTVTSAQKNPTAFYLCASSSRLAGRVGVTDTQYFGPGTRLTVL.

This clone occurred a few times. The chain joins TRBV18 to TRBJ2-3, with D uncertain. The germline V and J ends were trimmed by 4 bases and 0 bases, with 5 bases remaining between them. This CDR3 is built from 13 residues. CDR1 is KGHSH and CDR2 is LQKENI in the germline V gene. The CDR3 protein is CASSLHSTDTQYF. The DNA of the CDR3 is TGTGCCAGCTCACTTCACAGCACAGATACGCAGTATTTT.

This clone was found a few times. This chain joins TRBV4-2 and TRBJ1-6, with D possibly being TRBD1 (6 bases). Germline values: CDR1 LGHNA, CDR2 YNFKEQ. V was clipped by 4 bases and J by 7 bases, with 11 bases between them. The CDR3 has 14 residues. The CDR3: CASSPAGDNSPLHF. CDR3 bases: TGTGCCAGCAGCCCAGCAGGGGACAATTCACCCCTCCACTTT.

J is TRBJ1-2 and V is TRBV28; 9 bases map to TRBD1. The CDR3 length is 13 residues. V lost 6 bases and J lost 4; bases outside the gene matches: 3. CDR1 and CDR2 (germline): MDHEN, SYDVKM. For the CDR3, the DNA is TGTGCCAGCAGGCCGACAGGGGGCTATGGCTACACCTTC. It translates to CASRPTGGYGYTF.

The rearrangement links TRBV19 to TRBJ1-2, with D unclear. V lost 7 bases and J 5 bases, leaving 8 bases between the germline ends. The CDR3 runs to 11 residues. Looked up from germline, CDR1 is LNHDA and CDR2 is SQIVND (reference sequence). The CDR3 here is CASTPPYGYTF. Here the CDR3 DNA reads TGTGCCAGTACCCCCCCATATGGCTACACCTTC.

CDR3 in DNA: TGTGCCAGTAGTATAACAAACCCGGGACTAGCGTACTACAATGAGCAGTTCTTC. Translating it yields CASSITNPGLAYYNEQFF. The chain uses TRBV19 and TRBJ2-1, with TRBD2 identical over 10 bases. This CDR3 has 18 residues. CDR1 is LNHDA and CDR2 is SQIVND in the germline V gene (reference sequence). The V and J ends lost 2 bases and 3 bases, in that order; junction bases with no gene match: 10.

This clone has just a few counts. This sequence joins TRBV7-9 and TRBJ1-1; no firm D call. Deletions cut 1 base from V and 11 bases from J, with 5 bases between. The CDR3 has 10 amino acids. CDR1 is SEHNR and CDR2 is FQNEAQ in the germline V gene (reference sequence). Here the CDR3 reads CASSLGPAFF. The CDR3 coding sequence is TGTGCCAGCAGCTTAGGCCCCGCTTTCTTT.

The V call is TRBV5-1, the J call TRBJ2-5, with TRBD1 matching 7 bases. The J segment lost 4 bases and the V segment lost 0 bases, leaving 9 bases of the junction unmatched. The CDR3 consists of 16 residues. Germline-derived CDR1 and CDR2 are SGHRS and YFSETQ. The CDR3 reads CASSLDPTGVAETQYF. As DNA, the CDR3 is TGCGCCAGCAGCTTGGACCCAACAGGGGTAGCAGAGACCCAGTACTTC. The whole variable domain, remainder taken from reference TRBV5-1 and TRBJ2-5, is KAGVTQTPRYLIKTRGQQVTLSCSPISGHRSVSWYQQTPGQGLQFLFEYFSETQRNKGNFPGRFSGRQFSNSRSEMNVSTLELGDSALYLCASSLDPTGVAETQYFGPGTRLLVL.

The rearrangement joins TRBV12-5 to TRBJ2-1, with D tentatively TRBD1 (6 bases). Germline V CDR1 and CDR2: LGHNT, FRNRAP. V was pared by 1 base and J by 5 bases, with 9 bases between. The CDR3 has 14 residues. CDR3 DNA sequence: TGTGCTAGTGGTTTGGGGGGACACCACAATGAGCAGTTCTTC. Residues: CASGLGGHHNEQFF.

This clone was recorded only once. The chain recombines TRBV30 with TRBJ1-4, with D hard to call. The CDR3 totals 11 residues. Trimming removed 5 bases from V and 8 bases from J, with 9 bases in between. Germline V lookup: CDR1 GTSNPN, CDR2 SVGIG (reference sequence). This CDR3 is CAWGPQEKLFF. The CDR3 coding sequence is TGTGCCTGGGGGCCCCAGGAAAAACTGTTTTTT.

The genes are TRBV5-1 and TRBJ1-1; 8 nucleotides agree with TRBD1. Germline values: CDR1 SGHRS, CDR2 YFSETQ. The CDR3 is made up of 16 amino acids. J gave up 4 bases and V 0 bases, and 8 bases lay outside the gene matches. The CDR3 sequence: CASSLGGQGALTEAFF. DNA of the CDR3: TGCGCCAGCAGCTTGGGAGGCCAGGGGGCGCTCACTGAAGCTTTCTTT.